This T cell receptor beta chain appears in the sequencing data of a study of technical replicates of blood from several donors. The CDR3 loop spans 15 amino acids. Germline trimming cut 4 bases from V and 5 bases from J; bases unmatched to any gene: 8. The germline gives CDR1 MDHEN, CDR2 SYDVKM. The repertoire was sequenced with immunoSEQ multiplex PCR; TCRdb's copy has only in-frame clones and lacks some. The sample includes about 80,000 clones, 85% to 95% of them seen just once. This clonotype originated in a human donor in good health. This chain links TRBV28 with TRBJ2-5; TRBD1 aligns across 9 bases. The sequenced sample was T cells isolated from PBMCs. The CDR3 nucleotides read TGTGCCAGCAGTTCCCCCGGGACAGGGATCGAGACCCAGTACTTC. Protein: CASSSPGTGIETQYF.